The sample holds a few counts of the clone carrying this T cell receptor (beta chain). Its antigen is not identified. The primer mix had 60 Vbeta and 13 Jbeta primers. How the authors handled the data: Per a later analysis, the number of unique TCR beta chains was some 82 million, of which about 11 million were shared. Measured with immunoSEQ multiplex PCR; TCRdb has only the in-frame clones, and not every one. V and J calls and clone size are those listed in that table; D and trimming were worked out from the DNA. The sample consists of 110,000 to 150,000 clones, about 81% of them appearing once. Germline V CDR1 and CDR2: MNHEY, SMNVEV (reference sequence). The CDR3 runs to 15 residues. With 3 bases removed from V and 7 bases from J, the gap between germline ends came to 16 bases. The data were obtained in a study of cytomegalovirus exposure and HLA in healthy donors. On the study more broadly: From donors who were HLA-typed, an early data release held 65 million to 85 million unique TCRs.

The study's findings and limits: Within an earlier analysis, most TCR beta V segments proved productive either about 87% or about 30% of the time. In vitro experiments confirmed that a few CMV-associated chains were specific for CMV antigens.

The rearrangement links TRBV27 to TRBJ2-1, with a tentative D call TRBD1 (5 bases). The source material was PBMCs. This TCR came from a man aged 25-45 years in good health and CMV-seronegative. In nucleotides, the CDR3 is TGTGCCAGCAGTTTCTCCCACCAGGGCCTTAATGAGCAGTTCTTC. Its translation: CASSFSHQGLNEQFF.